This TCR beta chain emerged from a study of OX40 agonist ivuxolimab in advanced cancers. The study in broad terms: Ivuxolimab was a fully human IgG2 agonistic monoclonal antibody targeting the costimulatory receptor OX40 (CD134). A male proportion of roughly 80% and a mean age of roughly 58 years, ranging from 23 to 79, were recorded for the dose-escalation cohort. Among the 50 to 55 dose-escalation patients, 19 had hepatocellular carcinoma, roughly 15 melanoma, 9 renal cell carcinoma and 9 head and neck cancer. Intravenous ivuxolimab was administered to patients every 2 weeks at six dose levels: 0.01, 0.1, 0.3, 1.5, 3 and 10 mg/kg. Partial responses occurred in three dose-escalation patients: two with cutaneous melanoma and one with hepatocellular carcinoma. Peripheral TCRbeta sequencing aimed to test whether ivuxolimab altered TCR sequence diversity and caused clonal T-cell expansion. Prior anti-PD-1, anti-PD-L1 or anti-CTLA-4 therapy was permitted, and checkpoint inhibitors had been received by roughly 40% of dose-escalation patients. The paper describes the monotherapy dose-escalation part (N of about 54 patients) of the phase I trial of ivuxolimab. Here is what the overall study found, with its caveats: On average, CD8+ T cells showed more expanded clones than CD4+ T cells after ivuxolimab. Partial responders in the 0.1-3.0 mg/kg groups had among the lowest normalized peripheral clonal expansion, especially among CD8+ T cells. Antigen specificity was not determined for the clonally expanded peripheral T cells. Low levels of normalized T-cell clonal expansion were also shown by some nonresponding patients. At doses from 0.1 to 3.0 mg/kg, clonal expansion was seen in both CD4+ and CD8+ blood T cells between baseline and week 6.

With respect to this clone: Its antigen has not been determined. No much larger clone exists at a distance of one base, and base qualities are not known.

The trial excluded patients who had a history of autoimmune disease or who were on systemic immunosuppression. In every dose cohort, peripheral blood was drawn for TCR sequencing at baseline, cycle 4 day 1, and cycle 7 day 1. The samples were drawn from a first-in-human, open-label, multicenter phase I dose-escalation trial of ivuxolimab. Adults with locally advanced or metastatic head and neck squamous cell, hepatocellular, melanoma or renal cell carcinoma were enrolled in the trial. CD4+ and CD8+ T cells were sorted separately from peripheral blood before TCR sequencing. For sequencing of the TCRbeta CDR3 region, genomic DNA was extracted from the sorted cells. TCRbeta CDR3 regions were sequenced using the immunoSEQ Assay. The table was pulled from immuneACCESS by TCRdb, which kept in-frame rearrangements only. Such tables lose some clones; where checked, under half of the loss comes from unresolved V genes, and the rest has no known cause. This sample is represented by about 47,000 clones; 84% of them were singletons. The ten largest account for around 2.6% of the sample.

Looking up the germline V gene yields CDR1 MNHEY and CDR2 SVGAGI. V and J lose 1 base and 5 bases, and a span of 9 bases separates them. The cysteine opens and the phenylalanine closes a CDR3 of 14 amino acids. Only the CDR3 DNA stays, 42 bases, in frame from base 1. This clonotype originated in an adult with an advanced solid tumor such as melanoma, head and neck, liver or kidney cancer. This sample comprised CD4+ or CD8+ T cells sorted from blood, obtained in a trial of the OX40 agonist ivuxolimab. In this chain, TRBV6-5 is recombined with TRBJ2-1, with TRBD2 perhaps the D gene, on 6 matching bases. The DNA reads TGTGCCAGCAGTTACTACGCGGGGAACAATGAGCAGTTCTTC. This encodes CASSYYAGNNEQFF.